This TCR beta chain derives from a study of T-cell memory formation after mild COVID-19. Study summary: For the most part, TCR clusters were specific to one donor. Study-wide findings and caveats: Clones that contracted clustered mainly in CM and EM if CD4+ and in EMRA if CD8+. Day 15 to 85 contractors were CD4/CD8 balanced; later expanders leaned CD4+. The finding that pre-infection memory included some responding clones suggested that cross-reactive memory joined.

CDR1 LNHNV and CDR2 YYDKDF come from the germline V gene (reference sequence). The CDR3 totals 13 residues. With regard to this clonotype: Its antigen is as yet unknown. One junction end disagrees with the germline gene, perhaps due to a read error.

One entry per CDR3 protein results from TCRdb running MiXCR on the 5' RACE reads. The sample has 350,000 to 500,000 distinct CDR3 sequences, about 25% seen once. V and J are TRBV15 and TRBJ2-7; D gene unclear. The TCR comes from an adult woman who had mild COVID-19 (a few samples of this study predate the infection). Cell type and time point are not known. The sequencing input was PBMCs or a T cell subset sorted from them (not recorded which). In DNA, the CDR3 is TGTGCCACCATCAGAGCAGGTTCCTACGAGCAGTACTTC. Encoded protein: CATIRAGSYEQYF.